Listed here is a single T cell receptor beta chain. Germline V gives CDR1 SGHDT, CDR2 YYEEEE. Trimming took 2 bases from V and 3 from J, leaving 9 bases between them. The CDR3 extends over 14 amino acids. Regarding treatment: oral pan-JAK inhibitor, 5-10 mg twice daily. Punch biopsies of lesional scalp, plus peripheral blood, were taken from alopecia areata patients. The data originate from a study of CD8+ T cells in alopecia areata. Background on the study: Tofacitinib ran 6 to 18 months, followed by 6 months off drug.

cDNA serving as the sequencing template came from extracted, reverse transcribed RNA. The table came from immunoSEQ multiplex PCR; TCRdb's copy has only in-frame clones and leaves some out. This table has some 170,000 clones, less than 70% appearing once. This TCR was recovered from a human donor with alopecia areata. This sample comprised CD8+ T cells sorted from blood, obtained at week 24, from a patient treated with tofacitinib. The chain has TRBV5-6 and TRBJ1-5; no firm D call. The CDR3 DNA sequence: TGTGCCAGCAGCTTCGACGGTAACAATCAGCCCCAGCATTTT. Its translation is CASSFDGNNQPQHF.